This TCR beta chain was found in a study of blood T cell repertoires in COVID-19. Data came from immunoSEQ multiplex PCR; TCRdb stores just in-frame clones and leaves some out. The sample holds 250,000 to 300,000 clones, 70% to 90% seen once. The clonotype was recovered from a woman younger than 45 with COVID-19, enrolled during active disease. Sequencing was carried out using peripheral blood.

The CDR3 region is CASSFGQMNTEAFF. The CDR3 DNA reads as TGCGCCAGCAGCTTTGGACAGATGAACACTGAAGCTTTCTTT. This chain connects TRBV5-1 to TRBJ1-1; TRBD1 is a possible D gene (6 bases). Trimming removed 2 bases at V and 0 bases at J, with 8 bases between. CDR1 is SGHRS, CDR2 YFSETQ, per germline. The CDR3 has 14 amino acids.